Below, 20 T cell receptor beta chains from the same sample are listed, as sequenced in a study of blood T cell repertoires in COVID-19. Repertoires were generated with immunoSEQ multiplex PCR, while TCRdb's copy carries only in-frame clones and drops some. The repertoire has about 81,000 clones, 91% of them found once; the top ten carry 1.9%. Sequenced sample: peripheral blood. These receptors were collected from a woman aged 45-65 years in a cohort sampled during active COVID-19.

This clone is a singleton in its sample. V is TRBV14 and J is TRBJ2-2; a possible D gene is TRBD2 (5 bases). Germline CDR1 and CDR2: SGHDN and FVKESK. The CDR3 runs to 17 residues. V gave up 0 bases and J gave up 4 bases, with 15 bases separating them. CDR3: CASSQDLRALGTGELFF. The DNA for the CDR3 is TGTGCCAGCAGCCAAGATCTGAGGGCGTTAGGCACCGGGGAGCTGTTTTTT.

The chain uses TRBV7-8 and TRBJ1-6; 7 bases line up with TRBD1. Trimming took 0 bases from V and 7 from J; bases not matched to a gene: 6. CDR3 size: 16 residues. Germline V CDR1 and CDR2: SGHVS, FQNEAQ. CDR3 sequence reads: CASSLATGSRNSPLHF. The CDR3 DNA sequence: TGTGCCAGCAGCTTAGCGACAGGGTCTAGGAATTCACCCCTCCACTTT.

The gene calls are TRBV18 and TRBJ1-2; D call uncertain. Germline loops: CDR1 KGHSH, CDR2 LQKENI. Between the trimmed V and J ends, which lost 3 bases and 5 bases, there was a span of 16 bases. This CDR3 comprises 15 residues. The CDR3 DNA is TGTGCCAGCTCACCGGGAGCTCAAGTTCCTTATGGCTACACCTTC. It codes for CASSPGAQVPYGYTF.

The chain employs TRBV3-1 (or the pseudogene TRBV3-2) and TRBJ2-2, with D possibly matching TRBD1 (6 bases). Germline V lookup: CDR1 LGHDT, CDR2 YNNKEL (reference sequence). The CDR3 covers 15 residues. V lost 0 bases and J lost 4, with 9 bases in between. DNA of the CDR3: TGTGCCAGCAGCCAAGACAGGGGTGGCACCGGGGAGCTGTTTTTT. This codes for CASSQDRGGTGELFF.

The chain links TRBV18 to TRBJ2-3; 11 bases agree with TRBD2. Germline assignment: CDR1 KGHSH and CDR2 LQKENI. The CDR3 runs to 15 residues. The junction had 4 bases not matched to a gene; V was cut back by 6 bases and J by 2 bases. The chain's CDR3 is CASSPGLADTDTQYF. CDR3 nucleotide sequence: TGTGCCAGCTCCCCGGGACTAGCGGACACAGATACGCAGTATTTT. Based on the CDR3 plus reference TRBV18 and TRBJ2-3, the full variable domain is NAGVMQNPRHLVRRRGQEARLRCSPMKGHSHVYWYRQLPEEGLKFMVYLQKENIIDESGMPKERFSAEFPKEGPSILRIQQVVRGDSAAYFCASSPGLADTDTQYFGPGTRLTVL.

J is TRBJ2-4 and V is TRBV21-1; the table's D call, TRBD1, has no DNA check behind it. TRBV21-1 is reported as a pseudogene. This CDR3 spans 18 amino acids. DNA for the CDR3: TGTGCCAGCAGCAAAGGGGTGGGCTCCCCAATCGCCAAAAACATTCAGTACTTC. Its translation: CASSKGVGSPIAKNIQYF.

The chain joins TRBV25-1 to TRBJ2-2; 8 bases line up with TRBD2. Germline values: CDR1 MGHDK, CDR2 SYGVNS. The CDR3 loop spans 18 amino acids. Losses at the gene ends were 2 bases for V and 5 bases for J; bases not matched to a gene: 13. The CDR3 is CASSEPLGTSQGTGELFF. CDR3 bases: TGTGCCAGCAGTGAACCCCTAGGGACTAGTCAAGGGACCGGGGAGCTGTTTTTT. Combining the CDR3 with reference TRBV25-1 and TRBJ2-2 gives the whole variable domain EADIYQTPRYLVIGTGKKITLECSQTMGHDKMYWYQQDPGMELHLIHYSYGVNSTEKGDLSSESTVSRIRTEHFPLTLESARPSHTSQYLCASSEPLGTSQGTGELFFGEGSRLTVL.

This clone was counted once. DNA for the CDR3: TGTGCCAGCAAAGTGGCAGGGACAGATACGCAGTATTTT. Its translation is CASKVAGTDTQYF. This rearrangement joins TRBV6-5 to TRBJ2-3; perhaps TRBD1 as D (5 bases). The CDR3 spans 13 residues. V lost 7 bases and J lost 3, with 11 bases in between. The germline gives CDR1 MNHEY, CDR2 SVGAGI.

The chain employs TRBV7-8 and TRBJ2-3; 10 bases are a match to TRBD2. The CDR3 contains 17 residues. Germline CDR1 is SGHVS and CDR2 is FQNEAQ. V trimming: 2 bases; J trimming: 5 bases; junction bases outside the gene matches: 10. The DNA for the CDR3 is TGTGCCAGCAGCTTAAGGCGTCTAGCGGGAGTCCGAGATACGCAGTATTTT. Translating it yields CASSLRRLAGVRDTQYF.

This chain uses TRBV12-3 or TRBV12-4 with TRBJ2-7, with D possibly being TRBD1 (5 bases). This CDR3 contains 12 residues. V was clipped by 4 bases and J by 7 bases, with 11 bases between them. The CDR3 bases are TGTGCCAGCAGTTGGGGCCCTCTAGAGCAGTACTTC. As protein: CASSWGPLEQYF.

The genes are TRBV10-2 and TRBJ2-1, with 13 positions matching TRBD2. The CDR3 is made up of 17 amino acids. The germline CDR1 and CDR2 sequences are WSHSY and SAAADI. With 6 bases clipped from V and 5 bases from J, the junction kept 10 bases outside the gene matches. The CDR3 DNA is TGCGCCAGCAGGGGGACTAGCGGGGCCCTCCCTCACAATGAGCAGTTCTTC. Protein: CASRGTSGALPHNEQFF.

This rearrangement joins TRBV19 to TRBJ1-5; no clear D gene. Germline-derived CDR1 and CDR2 are LNHDA and SQIVND (reference sequence). Trimming cost V 5 bases and J 4 bases, with 12 bases left between them. This CDR3 has 14 amino acids. CDR3 bases: TGTGCCAGTAGTCTACTCCTACGGAATCAGCCCCAGCATTTT. Translating gives CASSLLLRNQPQHF.

The rearrangement links TRBV19 to TRBJ2-7, with 9 bases identical to TRBD2. After removal of 3 bases from V and 6 bases from J, the junction contained 12 bases not matched to a gene. This CDR3 has 16 residues. Germline V gives CDR1 LNHDA, CDR2 SQIVND (reference sequence). In DNA, the CDR3 is TGTGCCAGTAGTATCGTAGGTGGTAGCGGGAGTTTCGAGCAGTACTTC. Translating gives CASSIVGGSGSFEQYF.

The V and J genes are TRBV5-1 and TRBJ2-3; 7 positions agree with TRBD2. The germline gives CDR1 SGHRS, CDR2 YFSETQ. The V and J ends lost 3 bases and 2 bases, in that order; junction bases with no gene match: 3. The CDR3 has 14 amino acids. The CDR3: CASSWGDYTDTQYF. The CDR3 coding sequence is TGCGCCAGCAGCTGGGGGGACTACACAGATACGCAGTATTTT.

The chain links TRBV9 to TRBJ2-5; D might be TRBD2 (7 bases). The CDR3 is 17 residues long. Trimming removed 0 bases from V and 4 bases from J, with 19 bases in between. Per the germline V gene, CDR1 is SGDLS and CDR2 is YYNGEE. The CDR3 DNA sequence: TGTGCCAGCAGCGTAGGGTCGGGGGGCCGTATCGGAGAGACCCAGTACTTC. It specifies CASSVGSGGRIGETQYF.

The J gene is TRBJ2-1, the V gene TRBV3-1 (or the pseudogene TRBV3-2); the match to TRBD2 covers 12 bases. Trimming took 0 bases from V and 7 from J; bases not matched to a gene: 7. The CDR3 extends over 17 amino acids. Germline loops: CDR1 LGHDT, CDR2 YNNKEL (reference sequence). The CDR3 is CASSQDGRLAGVNEQFF. The CDR3 region has the DNA TGTGCCAGCAGCCAAGATGGAAGACTAGCGGGAGTAAATGAGCAGTTCTTC.

This sequence joins TRBV10-3 and TRBJ1-1; tentative D call: TRBD1 (5 bases). There are 14 residues in the CDR3. Germline V gives CDR1 ENHRY, CDR2 SYGVKD. V lost 6 bases, J lost 5 bases, and 16 bases lay in between. CDR3 DNA: TGTGCCATCAGCCCCCTGGGGGGAAGTACTGAAGCTTTCTTT. Protein: CAISPLGGSTEAFF.

The chain uses TRBV11-3 and TRBJ1-6; D is perhaps TRBD1 (6 bases). The germline V gene encodes CDR1 SGHNT and CDR2 YENEEA. The length of the CDR3 is 15 residues. Deletions cut 2 bases from V and 9 bases from J, with 14 bases between. CDR3 sequence: CASSLSTGISSPLHF. The CDR3 DNA follows: TGTGCCAGCAGCTTATCAACAGGGATCTCTTCACCCCTCCACTTT.

This clone was seen just once. The chain uses TRBV24-1 and TRBJ1-2; 7 nucleotides match TRBD1. V lost 2 bases to trimming and J lost 7 bases; unmatched junction nucleotides: 9. Germline CDR1 KGHDR, CDR2 SFDVKD. The CDR3 length is 15 residues. The CDR3 region has the DNA TGTGCCACCAGTGATTATCGACAGGGACCAGGTGGCTACACCTTC. Residues: CATSDYRQGPGGYTF.

The CDR3 DNA is TGTGCCAGCAGGGTCGGGACAGGGAAGGGTGAAAAACTGTTTTTT. Translated, it gives CASRVGTGKGEKLFF. The rearrangement uses TRBV2 and TRBJ1-4; 9 bases line up with TRBD1. The CDR3 loop spans 15 amino acids. V lost 6 bases and J lost 7; bases outside the gene matches: 9. Per the germline V gene, CDR1 is SNHLY and CDR2 is FYNNEI.